The sequence of this TCR beta chain was determined in a study of control samples from healthy donors and cancer patients. Germline V CDR1 and CDR2: LNHNV, YYDKDF (reference sequence). The CDR3 loop spans 16 amino acids. Trimming removed 1 base at V and 1 base at J, with 13 bases between. Sequenced by immunoSEQ multiplex PCR; TCRdb stores in-frame clones only, minus some. The repertoire holds some 250,000 clones, with about 80% as singletons. The receptor comes from a woman aged 60 to 75 with lung cancer. V gene TRBV15 combines with J gene TRBJ1-2, with D perhaps matching TRBD1 (5 bases). Sequencing was carried out using PBMCs. The CDR3 nucleotides read TGTGCCACCAGCAGAGGTGTGCAGGGACGTAACTATGGCTACACCTTC. Protein sequence: CATSRGVQGRNYGYTF.